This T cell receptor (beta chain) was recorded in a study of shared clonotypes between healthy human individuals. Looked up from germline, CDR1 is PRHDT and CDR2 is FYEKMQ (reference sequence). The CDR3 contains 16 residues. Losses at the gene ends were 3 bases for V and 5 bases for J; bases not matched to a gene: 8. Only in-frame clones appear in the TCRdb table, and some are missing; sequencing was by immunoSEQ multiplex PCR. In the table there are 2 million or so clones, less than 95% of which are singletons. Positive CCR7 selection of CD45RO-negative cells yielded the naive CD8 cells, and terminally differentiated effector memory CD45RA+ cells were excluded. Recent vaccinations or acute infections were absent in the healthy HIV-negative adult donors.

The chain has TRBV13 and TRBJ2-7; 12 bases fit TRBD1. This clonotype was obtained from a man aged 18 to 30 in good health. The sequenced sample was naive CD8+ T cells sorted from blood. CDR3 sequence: CASSFTGTGGLHEQYF. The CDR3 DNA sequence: TGTGCCAGCAGCTTTACCGGGACAGGGGGCTTACACGAGCAGTACTTC.